The T cell receptor (beta chain) under discussion was sequenced for a study of blood T cell repertoires in COVID-19. How the authors handled the data: Reference gene primer amplification gave estimated nucleated cell counts. Using immunoSEQ multiplex PCR, the repertoire was profiled, and TCRdb retains in-frame clones only, with some absent. V and J calls plus clone size are reproduced from that table; the DNA served to infer D and trimming. The sample yields about 400,000 clones, approximately 86% seen once. CDR1 LNHNV and CDR2 YYDKDF come from the germline V gene (reference sequence). Between the trimmed V and J ends, which lost 1 base and 5 bases, there was a span of 15 bases. The CDR3 has 15 residues.

The sample consisted of PBMCs or T cells enriched from blood (not recorded which). The TCR comes from a woman between 40 and 50 years old with acute COVID-19. J is TRBJ2-7 and V is TRBV15; perhaps TRBD2 as D (7 bases). CDR3 sequence reads: CATSRVRGAVHEQYF. The DNA of the CDR3 is TGTGCCACCAGCAGAGTTCGGGGGGCAGTCCACGAGCAGTACTTC.